Following are 15 T cell receptor beta chains from one sample sequenced in a study of T-cell memory formation after mild COVID-19. One entry per CDR3 protein, called by TCRdb with MiXCR from the 5' RACE reads. The sample holds about 180,000 distinct CDR3 sequences, 15% to 20% seen once. Sequencing used PBMCs or a T cell subset sorted from them (not recorded which). The receptor set was obtained from an adult woman who had mild COVID-19 (a few samples of this study predate the infection). Cell type and time point are not known.

In this sample, this clonotype turned up a few times. The chain carries TRBV7-3 and TRBJ2-2; D possibly corresponds to TRBD2 (6 bases). In germline, CDR1 is SGHTA, CDR2 FQGTGA. V was pared by 2 bases and J by 1 base, with 11 bases between. The CDR3 has 16 residues. The CDR3 nucleotides read TGTGCCAGCAGCTTATGGAGGACTAAGAACACCGGGGAGCTGTTTTTT. It codes for CASSLWRTKNTGELFF. The full variable domain, its missing parts supplied by reference TRBV7-3 and TRBJ2-2, is GAGVSQTPSNKVTEKGKYVELRCDPISGHTALYWYRQSLGQGPEFLIYFQGTGAADDSGLPNDRFFAVRPEGSVSTLKIQRTERGDSAVYLCASSLWRTKNTGELFFGEGSRLTVL.

J is TRBJ2-4 and V is TRBV6-2 or TRBV6-3; no clear D. This CDR3 spans 13 amino acids. Germline V gives CDR1 MNHEY, CDR2 SVGEGT. Deletions cut 6 bases from V and 13 bases from J, with 19 bases between. CDR3 bases: TGTGCCAGCAGCCTAATTTTCTCGCGTCACCAGTACTTC. Translating gives CASSLIFSRHQYF.

The chain combines TRBV7-9 with TRBJ2-7; the match to TRBD1 covers 9 bases. The ends lost 5 bases at V and 4 bases at J; junction bases unmatched: 6. The CDR3 contains 14 residues. CDR1 and CDR2 (germline): SEHNR, FQNEAQ (reference sequence). In nucleotides, the CDR3 is TGTGCCAGCAGCCACCGGGACAGGGATTACGAGCAGTACTTC. Its protein is CASSHRDRDYEQYF.

Only a few counts were recorded for this clonotype. V and J are TRBV7-3 and TRBJ1-2; D not certain. The CDR3 consists of 16 residues. The germline gives CDR1 SGHTA, CDR2 FQGTGA. Trimming removed 2 bases from V and 2 bases from J, with 15 bases in between. As DNA, the CDR3 is TGTGCCAGCAGCTTAGGACCCGCGACGGGAAACTATGGCTACACCTTC. Translated: CASSLGPATGNYGYTF.

The gene calls are TRBV24-1 and TRBJ1-6; D gene unclear. Germline V gene data show CDR1 as KGHDR and CDR2 as SFDVKD. V was shortened by 7 bases and J by 0 bases, with 3 bases between the two germline ends. This CDR3 contains 13 residues. Here the CDR3 DNA reads TGTGCCACCAGGAGCTCCTATAATTCACCCCTCCACTTT. Protein product: CATRSSYNSPLHF.

J is TRBJ2-2 and V is TRBV12-3 or TRBV12-4, with TRBD2 matching over 8 bases. V was clipped by 6 bases and J by 6 bases; unmatched bases: 15. CDR3 length: 17 residues. For the CDR3, the DNA is TGTGCCAGCAGCCCAAAACTAGCGGAAGGTCTGGCCGGGGAGCTGTTTTTT. It encodes CASSPKLAEGLAGELFF.

The V gene is TRBV10-3, the J gene TRBJ2-5; maybe TRBD2 (5 bases). CDR1 is ENHRY and CDR2 is SYGVKD in the germline V gene. The CDR3 contains 14 residues. The V end was cut by 3 bases, the J end by 5 bases, with 13 bases between. Here the CDR3 DNA reads TGTGCCATCAGTGATAGTGGGAGCAGGGAGACCCAGTACTTC. This codes for CAISDSGSRETQYF.

There are a few counts of this clonotype. V is TRBV12-3 or TRBV12-4 and J is TRBJ2-7; D not resolved. V lost 2 bases and J 2 bases, leaving 16 bases between the germline ends. The CDR3 length is 16 residues. CDR3 loop: CASSLLPGLDTYEQYF. The DNA for the CDR3 is TGTGCCAGCAGTTTATTGCCGGGCCTTGATACCTACGAGCAGTACTTC.

This clonotype was seen at least ten times. The chain joins TRBV7-2 to TRBJ2-3; D gene uncertain. There are 12 residues in the CDR3. V was trimmed by 2 bases and J by 2 bases, leaving 2 bases between them. Germline V gives CDR1 SGHTA, CDR2 FQGNSA. The CDR3 protein is CASSLITDTQYF. The CDR3 nucleotides are TGTGCCAGCAGCTTAATCACAGATACGCAGTATTTT.

This clonotype is judged medium-sized. This rearrangement joins TRBV7-2 to TRBJ2-2; D not resolved. Trimming took off 5 bases at V and 1 base at J, with 11 bases between the two ends. CDR1 and CDR2 from the germline V gene are SGHTA and FQGNSA. The CDR3 contains 15 residues. The chain's CDR3 is CASSPRPQNTGELFF. CDR3 coding DNA: TGTGCCAGCAGCCCTCGACCGCAGAACACCGGGGAGCTGTTTTTT.

Only a few counts were recorded for this clonotype. J is TRBJ2-7 and V is TRBV5-1; D gene unclear. Germline CDR1 and CDR2: SGHRS and YFSETQ. The CDR3 length is 14 residues. Between the trimmed V and J ends, which lost 6 bases and 0 bases, there was a span of 13 bases. Here the CDR3 reads CASTLGWNSYEQYF. CDR3 coding DNA: TGCGCCAGCACCCTGGGATGGAACTCCTACGAGCAGTACTTC.

The chain carries TRBV5-6 and TRBJ2-6; D is unclear. Between the trimmed V and J ends, which lost 3 bases and 4 bases, there was a span of 11 bases. This CDR3 has 15 amino acids. Germline lookup yields CDR1 SGHDT and CDR2 YYEEEE. CDR3 nucleotide sequence: TGTGCCAGCAGCTCGCTATCGGCCGGGGCCAACGTCCTGACTTTC. Its protein product is CASSSLSAGANVLTF.

This chain links TRBV7-9 with TRBJ1-1; 7 nucleotides align to TRBD1. Losses at the gene ends were 6 bases for V and 4 bases for J; bases not matched to a gene: 8. From germline, CDR1 is SEHNR and CDR2 FQNEAQ (reference sequence). The CDR3 totals 14 residues. The CDR3: CASRPGQLFTEAFF. As DNA, the CDR3 is TGTGCCAGCAGGCCGGGACAGTTGTTCACTGAAGCTTTCTTT.

This chain links TRBV5-8 with TRBJ1-6, with D unclear. Per germline, CDR1 SGHTS and CDR2 YDEGEE. The CDR3 extends over 16 amino acids. V was clipped by 0 bases and J by 3 bases, with 10 bases between them. The CDR3 loop is CASSLGGNLYNSPLHF. CDR3 nucleotide sequence: TGTGCCAGCAGCTTGGGGGGAAATCTCTATAATTCACCCCTCCACTTT.

In this sample, this clonotype turned up many times. CDR3 nucleotide sequence: TGCAGTGCTAGCAGGCCGGGAGGGTCTAGCACAGATACGCAGTATTTT. This codes for CSASRPGGSSTDTQYF. The chain joins TRBV20-1 to TRBJ2-3, with 8 positions matching TRBD2. The CDR3 has 16 amino acids. J was trimmed by 0 bases and V by 3 bases; bases with no gene match: 8. Germline V gene lookup returns CDR1 DFQATT and CDR2 SNEGSKA (reference sequence).